The 27 T cell receptor beta chains below were found in one sample sequenced in a study of blood T cell repertoires in COVID-19. Libraries were prepared by immunoSEQ multiplex PCR; TCRdb keeps only in-frame clonotypes and omits some of them. Seen here are 200,000 to 300,000 clones, 85% observed once, and the top ten hold 6% to 7%. What was sequenced was peripheral blood. The receptors were gathered from a woman aged 55-69 years with active or convalescent COVID-19.

The gene calls are TRBV30 and TRBJ2-6; 7 bases are a match to TRBD1. Germline CDR1 GTSNPN, CDR2 SVGIG (reference sequence). CDR3 size: 15 residues. Trimming at V came to 5 bases and at J to 0 bases, leaving 4 bases not matched to a gene. In DNA, the CDR3 is TGTGCCTGGGGGGGACAGTTCTCTGGGGCCAACGTCCTGACTTTC. This gives the protein CAWGGQFSGANVLTF.

This clone was observed at least ten times. V and J are TRBV19 and TRBJ1-2, with unresolved D. Per germline, CDR1 LNHDA and CDR2 SQIVND (reference sequence). V lost 0 bases and J lost 6, with 8 bases in between. This CDR3 contains 13 residues. The CDR3 bases are TGTGCCAGTAGTATAGAAGCTGCTAATGGCTACACCTTC. This codes for CASSIEAANGYTF.

The rearrangement links TRBV12-3 or TRBV12-4 to TRBJ2-1, with TRBD2 matching over 8 bases. The trim removed 0 bases at V and 8 bases at J, leaving 0 bases unmatched. The CDR3 spans 13 residues. The CDR3 sequence is CASSLARGDEQFF. CDR3 DNA sequence: TGTGCCAGCAGTTTAGCGCGGGGGGATGAGCAGTTCTTC.

This clone was picked up many times. This chain uses TRBV5-4 with TRBJ1-6; D is uncertain. Trimming took off 1 base at V and 8 bases at J, with 10 bases between the two ends. This CDR3 is 14 amino acids long. CDR1 and CDR2 from the germline V gene are SGHNT and YYREEE (reference sequence). The CDR3 DNA sequence: TGTGCCAGCAGCTTGCGGGTTCCGGATTCACCCCTCCACTTT. Protein product: CASSLRVPDSPLHF.

This rearrangement joins TRBV7-8 to TRBJ2-7, with D possibly being TRBD1 (6 bases). Trimming removed 1 base at V and 6 bases at J, with 19 bases between. In germline, CDR1 is SGHVS, CDR2 FQNEAQ. The CDR3 totals 16 residues. Here the CDR3 reads CASSLVWGQPPREQYF. In DNA, the CDR3 is TGTGCCAGCAGCTTAGTTTGGGGGCAACCCCCCCGCGAGCAGTACTTC.

This clone has only one observation. Here the CDR3 reads CASSQDRVNQPQHF. CDR3 nucleotide sequence: TGTGCCAGCAGCCAGGACAGGGTGAATCAGCCCCAGCATTTT. This sequence joins TRBV3-1 (or the pseudogene TRBV3-2) and TRBJ1-5; 8 bases align to TRBD1. Trimming took 3 bases from V and 4 from J; bases not matched to a gene: 2. The CDR3 consists of 14 residues. In germline, CDR1 is LGHDT, CDR2 YNNKEL (reference sequence).

The chain carries TRBV11-3 and TRBJ2-2; 14 bases align to TRBD2. This CDR3 has 17 residues. V lost 2 bases to trimming and J lost 6 bases; unmatched junction nucleotides: 5. Germline V CDR1 and CDR2: SGHNT, YENEEA. The CDR3 loop is CASSLPGLAGVAGELFF. CDR3 sequence (DNA): TGTGCCAGCAGCTTACCGGGACTAGCGGGAGTGGCCGGGGAGCTGTTTTTT.

The chain combines TRBV18 with TRBJ2-2; 8 nucleotides line up with TRBD1. The CDR3 sequence is 18 residues long. Germline trimming cut 1 base from V and 1 base from J; bases unmatched to any gene: 8. Germline V gene lookup returns CDR1 KGHSH and CDR2 LQKENI. In nucleotides, the CDR3 is TGTGCCAGCTCACCACGAATAGTAGGACAGGGGAACACCGGGGAGCTGTTTTTT. Protein: CASSPRIVGQGNTGELFF.

The chain joins TRBV18 to TRBJ2-3; 8 bases agree with TRBD1. The CDR3 has 15 residues. Trimming cost V 4 bases and J 5 bases; bases outside gene matches: 8. Germline values: CDR1 KGHSH, CDR2 LQKENI. The CDR3 region is CASSRNDRGIDTQYF. CDR3 DNA: TGTGCCAGCTCACGAAATGACAGGGGTATAGATACGCAGTATTTT.

The chain links TRBV28 to TRBJ1-6; 7 bases match TRBD1. V was pared by 8 bases and J by 6 bases, with 10 bases of the junction left unmatched. Germline V gene data show CDR1 as MDHEN and CDR2 as SYDVKM. This CDR3 is 15 amino acids long. The chain's CDR3 is CASRPLGTANSPLHF. CDR3 in DNA: TGTGCCAGCCGACCATTGGGGACAGCTAATTCACCCCTCCACTTT. The full variable domain, rest sourced from reference TRBV28 and TRBJ1-6, is DVKVTQSSRYLVKRTGEKVFLECVQDMDHENMFWYRQDPGLGLRLIYFSYDVKMKEKGDIPEGYSVSREKKERFSLILESASTNQTSMYLCASRPLGTANSPLHFGNGTRLTVT.

CDR3 region: CASSDLARTYSNQPQHF. DNA of the CDR3: TGTGCCAGCAGTGACCTAGCCAGGACCTATAGCAATCAGCCCCAGCATTTT. This chain uses TRBV6-1 with TRBJ1-5; D gene uncertain. With 3 bases removed from V and 0 bases from J, the gap between germline ends came to 15 bases. The germline CDR1 and CDR2 sequences are MNHNS and SASEGT. The CDR3 spans 17 residues.

The V and J genes are TRBV21-1 and TRBJ2-1; TRBD2 reflects the table's D call only, with no check against the DNA. TRBV21-1 is reported as a pseudogene. This CDR3 is 19 amino acids long. In DNA form, the CDR3 reads TGTGCCAGCAGCAAAGGACTAGCGGGAAGAGTCCCACTTTACAATGAGCAGTTCTTC. The encoded protein is CASSKGLAGRVPLYNEQFF.

Remarks on this clone: Distinct nucleotide sequences in the sample also encode this CDR3. V is TRBV7-9 and J is TRBJ1-1; no reliable D call. The germline V gene encodes CDR1 SEHNR and CDR2 FQNEAQ (reference sequence). The CDR3 is 13 amino acids. Trimming shortened V by 1 base and J by 1 base, and 4 bases separated the two germline ends. The chain's CDR3 is CASSLGQNTEAFF. The CDR3 nucleotides are TGTGCCAGCAGCTTAGGACAGAACACTGAAGCTTTCTTT.

This clone was picked up one time. The rearrangement joins TRBV5-1 to TRBJ1-3, with 10 nucleotides matching TRBD1. V dropped 1 base and J dropped 1; count of bases not matched to a gene: 2. The CDR3 covers 16 residues. Germline CDR1 reads SGHRS; CDR2 reads YFSETQ. The chain's CDR3 is CASSLQDRGSGNTIYF. In nucleotides, the CDR3 is TGCGCCAGCAGCTTGCAGGACAGGGGGTCTGGAAACACCATATATTTT.

V gene TRBV9 combines with J gene TRBJ2-1; TRBD1 matches 7 bases. Per germline, CDR1 SGDLS and CDR2 YYNGEE. This CDR3 has 17 amino acids. Germline trimming cut 3 bases from V and 5 bases from J; bases unmatched to any gene: 14. This CDR3 reads CASSAPRGSSGNNEQFF. For the CDR3, the DNA is TGTGCCAGCAGCGCCCCCAGGGGGAGTTCGGGCAACAATGAGCAGTTCTTC.

The rearrangement joins TRBV5-6 to TRBJ2-5, with TRBD2 matching 10 bases. Germline V CDR1 and CDR2: SGHDT, YYEEEE. V lost 0 bases, J lost 4 bases, and 3 bases stayed unmatched. This CDR3 region has 15 residues. The CDR3 sequence: CASSLELAGIETQYF. DNA for the CDR3: TGTGCCAGCAGCTTGGAACTAGCGGGGATAGAGACCCAGTACTTC.

CDR3 protein: CASSQDRWEATEAFF. The CDR3 nucleotides are TGCGCCAGCAGCCAAGATCGATGGGAGGCCACTGAAGCTTTCTTT. The gene calls are TRBV4-1 and TRBJ1-1; no definite D call. The ends were cut back, 0 bases at V and 4 bases at J, with 12 bases in the middle. This CDR3 is built from 15 residues. Germline loops: CDR1 MGHRA, CDR2 YSYEKL.

The chain joins TRBV2 to TRBJ2-5; a possible D gene is TRBD1 (6 bases). The CDR3 loop spans 15 amino acids. Germline V gene sequence: CDR1 SNHLY, CDR2 FYNNEI. V was cut by 4 bases and J by 3 bases, with 15 bases left in between. The CDR3 region is CASSGGSSGEETQYF. The CDR3 nucleotides read TGTGCCAGCAGTGGAGGATCCTCAGGGGAAGAGACCCAGTACTTC.

The chain is built from TRBV7-6 and TRBJ2-4, with a possible D match to TRBD1 (6 bases). The CDR3 has 18 amino acids. The V gene lost 5 bases and the J gene lost 0 bases, with 20 bases spanning the gap. CDR1 SGHVS and CDR2 FNYEAQ come from the germline V gene. The CDR3 sequence: CASSVTLTGDLAKNIQYF. The DNA of the CDR3 is TGTGCCAGCAGCGTCACCTTGACAGGCGACCTAGCCAAAAACATTCAGTACTTC.

This sequence joins TRBV11-1 and TRBJ2-5; 8 bases align to TRBD1. J gave up 2 bases and V 8 bases, and 7 bases lay outside the gene matches. Looked up from germline, CDR1 is SGHAT and CDR2 is FQDESV (reference sequence). The CDR3 runs to 14 residues. CDR3 bases: TGTGCCAGCTCCAGGGGGCAGTTGCAAGAGACCCAGTACTTC. Encoded protein: CASSRGQLQETQYF.

V gene TRBV5-1 combines with J gene TRBJ2-3; TRBD2 aligns across 13 bases. The CDR3 covers 17 residues. Germline V gene data show CDR1 as SGHRS and CDR2 as YFSETQ. Trimming took 6 bases from V and 0 from J; bases not matched to a gene: 7. The CDR3 DNA reads TGCGCCAGCACCCAGGGGACTAGCGGGACTAGCACAGATACGCAGTATTTT. This gives the protein CASTQGTSGTSTDTQYF. Drawing the rest from reference TRBV5-1 and TRBJ2-3, the complete variable domain is KAGVTQTPRYLIKTRGQQVTLSCSPISGHRSVSWYQQTPGQGLQFLFEYFSETQRNKGNFPGRFSGRQFSNSRSEMNVSTLELGDSALYLCASTQGTSGTSTDTQYFGPGTRLTVL.

The V call is TRBV6-5, the J call TRBJ2-7; the match to TRBD2 covers 7 bases. The germline gives CDR1 MNHEY, CDR2 SVGAGI. The length of the CDR3 is 14 residues. After removal of 7 bases from V and 2 bases from J, the junction contained 8 bases not matched to a gene. Here the CDR3 reads CASTGIAGPYEQYV. CDR3 in DNA: TGTGCCAGCACGGGGATAGCGGGTCCCTACGAGCAGTACGTC.

The chain combines TRBV5-1 with TRBJ2-4; 7 bases align to TRBD1. The CDR3 covers 15 residues. Germline-derived CDR1 and CDR2 are SGHRS and YFSETQ. The trim removed 2 bases at V and 4 bases at J, leaving 6 bases unmatched. The CDR3 loop reads CASSFNTGVKNIQYF. CDR3 nucleotide sequence: TGCGCCAGCAGCTTCAATACAGGGGTGAAAAACATTCAGTACTTC.

The chain employs TRBV10-1 and TRBJ2-5, with a weak D call TRBD2 (7 bases). CDR1 and CDR2 from the germline V gene are WNHNN and SYGVQD (reference sequence). The CDR3 is 14 residues long. V lost 0 bases and J 4 bases, leaving 9 bases between the germline ends. In DNA form, the CDR3 reads TGCGCCAGCAGTGAGTCGAGGGGGGGAGAGACCCAGTACTTC. It translates to CASSESRGGETQYF.

The chain links TRBV2 to TRBJ2-5; D is perhaps TRBD1 (5 bases). Between the trimmed V and J ends, which lost 7 bases and 0 bases, there was a span of 6 bases. Germline values: CDR1 SNHLY, CDR2 FYNNEI. The CDR3 runs 12 residues. CDR3 region: CASNRYQETQYF. The CDR3 DNA sequence: TGTGCCAGCAACAGGTACCAAGAGACCCAGTACTTC.

The chain links TRBV5-4 to TRBJ2-7; 8 bases align to TRBD2. CDR3 length equals 18 residues. The germline V gene has CDR1 SGHNT and CDR2 YYREEE (reference sequence). The V gene end was trimmed by 4 bases and the J gene end by 3 bases; junction bases not matched to a gene: 18. CDR3 loop: CASSPGGVGNLRGYEQYF. The CDR3 DNA follows: TGTGCCAGCAGCCCGGGAGGGGTCGGGAACCTCAGGGGCTACGAGCAGTACTTC.

The V and J genes are TRBV7-8 and TRBJ2-2; D is undetermined. Looked up from germline, CDR1 is SGHVS and CDR2 is FQNEAQ. The germline V and J ends were trimmed by 1 base and 0 bases, with 9 bases remaining between them. CDR3 length: 16 amino acids. CDR3 residues: CASSLVSVANTGELFF. The CDR3 DNA follows: TGTGCCAGCAGCTTAGTTTCAGTTGCGAACACCGGGGAGCTGTTTTTT.